Below are 3 T cell receptor beta chains sequenced from a single sample in a study of cytomegalovirus exposure and HLA in healthy donors. TCRdb's table, derived via immunoSEQ multiplex PCR, lists solely in-frame clones and lacks some. The sample records 150,000 to 200,000 clones, roughly nine tenths being singletons. The sequencing sample was made of PBMCs. Receptor source: a woman aged 18-35 years in good health and CMV-seropositive.

J is TRBJ1-1 and V is TRBV4-1; 7 positions match TRBD1. Trimming cost V 2 bases and J 8 bases; bases outside gene matches: 5. The length of the CDR3 is 13 residues. The V gene's germline CDR1 is MGHRA and CDR2 YSYEKL. The DNA for the CDR3 is TGCGCCAGCAGCCAAACGGGACAGCCCGAAGCTTTCTTT. Translating gives CASSQTGQPEAFF.

The rearrangement joins TRBV5-6 to TRBJ1-2; 9 nucleotides match TRBD1. Germline V gives CDR1 SGHDT, CDR2 YYEEEE. Trimming cost V 4 bases and J 8 bases; bases outside gene matches: 12. This CDR3 is built from 15 residues. The CDR3 here is CASSLPGQGGGGYTF. In DNA, the CDR3 is TGTGCCAGCAGCCTCCCGGGACAGGGCGGAGGGGGCTACACCTTC.

This chain connects TRBV7-2 to TRBJ2-7; 7 positions agree with TRBD2. The CDR3 has 16 residues. J was trimmed by 6 bases and V by 1 base; bases with no gene match: 12. Per germline, CDR1 SGHTA and CDR2 FQGNSA. CDR3 loop: CASSLVSGTTLVEQYF. The CDR3 nucleotides are TGTGCCAGCAGCTTAGTGTCTGGGACTACTCTGGTCGAGCAGTACTTC.